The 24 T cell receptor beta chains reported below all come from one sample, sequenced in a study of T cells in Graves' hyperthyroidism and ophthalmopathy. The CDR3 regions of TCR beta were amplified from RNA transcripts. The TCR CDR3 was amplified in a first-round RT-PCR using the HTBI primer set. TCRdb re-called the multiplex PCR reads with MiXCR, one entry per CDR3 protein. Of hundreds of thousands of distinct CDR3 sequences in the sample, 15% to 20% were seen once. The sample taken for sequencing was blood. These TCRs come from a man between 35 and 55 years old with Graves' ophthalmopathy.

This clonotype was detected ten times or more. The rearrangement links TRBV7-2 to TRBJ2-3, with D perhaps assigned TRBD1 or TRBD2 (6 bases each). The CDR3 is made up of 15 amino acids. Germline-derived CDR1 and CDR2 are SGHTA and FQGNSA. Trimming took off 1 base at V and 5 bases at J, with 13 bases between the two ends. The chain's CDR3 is CASSLDGRGGDTQYF. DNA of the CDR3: TGTGCCAGCAGCTTAGACGGCAGGGGAGGAGATACGCAGTATTTT.

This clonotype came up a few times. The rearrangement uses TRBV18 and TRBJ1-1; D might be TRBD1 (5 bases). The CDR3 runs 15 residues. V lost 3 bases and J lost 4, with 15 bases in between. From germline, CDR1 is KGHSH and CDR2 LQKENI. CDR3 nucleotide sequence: TGTGCCAGCTCACCCTTCGCCACGGGGGTCACTGAAGCTTTCTTT. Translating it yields CASSPFATGVTEAFF.

The CDR3 here is CASSLGYRSTTDTQYF. As DNA, the CDR3 is TGCGCCAGCAGCCTAGGGTACAGGTCCACTACAGATACGCAGTATTTT. The chain combines TRBV4-3 with TRBJ2-3, with D tentatively TRBD1 (5 bases). Germline CDR1 LGHNA, CDR2 YSLEER. This CDR3 is built from 16 residues. V was clipped by 4 bases and J by 3 bases, with 17 bases between them.

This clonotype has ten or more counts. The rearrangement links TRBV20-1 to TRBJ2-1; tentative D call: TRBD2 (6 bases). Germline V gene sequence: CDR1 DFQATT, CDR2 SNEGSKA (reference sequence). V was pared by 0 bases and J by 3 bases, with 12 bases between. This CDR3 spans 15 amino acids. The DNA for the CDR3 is TGCAGTGCTAGAGAGGCGGCGGGACTCTACAATGAGCAGTTCTTC. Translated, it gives CSAREAAGLYNEQFF.

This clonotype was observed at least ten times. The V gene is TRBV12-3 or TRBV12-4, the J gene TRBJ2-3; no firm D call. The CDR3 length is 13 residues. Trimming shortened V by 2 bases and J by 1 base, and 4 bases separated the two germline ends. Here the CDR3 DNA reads TGTGCCAGCAGTTTAAAGCGCACAGATACGCAGTATTTT. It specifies CASSLKRTDTQYF.

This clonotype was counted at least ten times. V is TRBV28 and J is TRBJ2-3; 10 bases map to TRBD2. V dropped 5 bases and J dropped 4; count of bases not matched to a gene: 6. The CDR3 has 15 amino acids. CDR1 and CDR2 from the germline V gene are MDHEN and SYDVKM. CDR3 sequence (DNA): TGTGCCAGCAGTCTAGCGGGAGTAGGGGCAGATACGCAGTATTTT. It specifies CASSLAGVGADTQYF.

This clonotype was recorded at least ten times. In DNA, the CDR3 is TGTGCCAGCAGCGATCGACAGGGAAGAGAGCAGTACTTC. It specifies CASSDRQGREQYF. V gene TRBV12-3 or TRBV12-4 combines with J gene TRBJ2-5; 7 nucleotides line up with TRBD1. The CDR3 is 13 amino acids. V lost 6 bases to trimming and J lost 11 bases; unmatched junction nucleotides: 12.

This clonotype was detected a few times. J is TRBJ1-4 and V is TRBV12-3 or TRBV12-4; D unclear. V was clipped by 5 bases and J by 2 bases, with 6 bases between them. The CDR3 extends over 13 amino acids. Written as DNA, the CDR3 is TGTGCCAGCAGTCCGTGGACTAATGAAAAACTGTTTTTT. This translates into CASSPWTNEKLFF.

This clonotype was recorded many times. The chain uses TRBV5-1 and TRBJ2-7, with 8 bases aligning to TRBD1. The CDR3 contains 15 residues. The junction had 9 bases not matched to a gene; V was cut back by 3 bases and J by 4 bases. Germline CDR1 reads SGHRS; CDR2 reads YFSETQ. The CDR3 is CASSSIQGALYEQYF. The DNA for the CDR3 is TGCGCCAGCAGCTCCATCCAGGGGGCGCTTTACGAGCAGTACTTC.

The CDR3, as DNA: TGCGCCAGCAGCAGTATGCCTGGGGCCAACGTCCTGACTTTC. This sequence encodes CASSSMPGANVLTF. This rearrangement joins TRBV5-1 to TRBJ2-6; D uncertain. The V gene's germline CDR1 is SGHRS and CDR2 YFSETQ. CDR3 size: 14 residues. V shed 4 bases and J shed 2 bases, with 7 bases lying between them. Together with reference TRBV5-1 and TRBJ2-6, the CDR3 gives the full variable domain: KAGVTQTPRYLIKTRGQQVTLSCSPISGHRSVSWYQQTPGQGLQFLFEYFSETQRNKGNFPGRFSGRQFSNSRSEMNVSTLELGDSALYLCASSSMPGANVLTFGAGSRLTVL.

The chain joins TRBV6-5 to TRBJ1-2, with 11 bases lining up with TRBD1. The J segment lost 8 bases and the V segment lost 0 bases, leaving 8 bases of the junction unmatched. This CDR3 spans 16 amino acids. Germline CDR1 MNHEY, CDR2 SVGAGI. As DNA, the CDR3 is TGTGCCAGCAGTTACTCGGGACAGGGGGAAGTCCACGGCTACACCTTC. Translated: CASSYSGQGEVHGYTF.

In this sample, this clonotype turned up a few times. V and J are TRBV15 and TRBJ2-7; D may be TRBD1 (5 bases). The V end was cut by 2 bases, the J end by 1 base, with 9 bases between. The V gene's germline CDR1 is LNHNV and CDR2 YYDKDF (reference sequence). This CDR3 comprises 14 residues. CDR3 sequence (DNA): TGTGCCACCAGCAGACGTGGGGCGTCCTACGAGCAGTACTTC. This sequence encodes CATSRRGASYEQYF. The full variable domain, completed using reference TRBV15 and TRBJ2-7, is DAMVIQNPRYQVTQFGKPVTLSCSQTLNHNVMYWYQQKSSQAPKLLFHYYDKDFNNEADTPDNFQSRRPNTSFCFLDIRSPGLGDTAMYLCATSRRGASYEQYFGPGTRLTVT.

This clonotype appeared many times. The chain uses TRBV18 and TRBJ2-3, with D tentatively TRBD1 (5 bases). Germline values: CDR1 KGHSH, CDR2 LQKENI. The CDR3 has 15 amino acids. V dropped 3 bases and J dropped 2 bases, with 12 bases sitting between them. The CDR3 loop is CASSPGPLLTDTQYF. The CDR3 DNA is TGTGCCAGCTCACCGGGGCCTCTACTCACAGATACGCAGTATTTT.

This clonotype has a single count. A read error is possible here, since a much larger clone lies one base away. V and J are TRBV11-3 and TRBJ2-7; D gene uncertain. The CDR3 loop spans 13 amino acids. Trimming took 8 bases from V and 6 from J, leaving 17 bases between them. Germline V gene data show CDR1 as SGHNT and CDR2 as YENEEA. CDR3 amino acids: CASPVSRVREQYF. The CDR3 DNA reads TGTGCCAGCCCCGTGAGTAGGGTACGCGAGCAGTACTTC.

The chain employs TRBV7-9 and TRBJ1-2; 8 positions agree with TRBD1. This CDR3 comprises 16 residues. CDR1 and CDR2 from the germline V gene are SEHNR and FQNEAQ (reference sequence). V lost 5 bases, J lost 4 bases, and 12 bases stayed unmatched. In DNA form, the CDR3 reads TGTGCCAGCAGCGATCCGGGACAGGTCAAATTCTATGGCTACACCTTC. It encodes CASSDPGQVKFYGYTF.

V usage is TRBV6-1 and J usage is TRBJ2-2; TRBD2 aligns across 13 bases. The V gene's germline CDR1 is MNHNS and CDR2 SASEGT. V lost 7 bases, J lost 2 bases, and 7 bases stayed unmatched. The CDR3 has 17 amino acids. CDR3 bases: TGTGCCAGCAAATGGACTAGCGGGAGTAATAACACCGGGGAGCTGTTTTTT. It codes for CASKWTSGSNNTGELFF.

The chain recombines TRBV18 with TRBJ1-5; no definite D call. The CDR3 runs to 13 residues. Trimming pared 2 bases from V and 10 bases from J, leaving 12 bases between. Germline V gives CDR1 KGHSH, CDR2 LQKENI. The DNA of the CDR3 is TGTGCCAGCTCACCAGGGTACAGCAACCCCCAGCATTTT. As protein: CASSPGYSNPQHF.

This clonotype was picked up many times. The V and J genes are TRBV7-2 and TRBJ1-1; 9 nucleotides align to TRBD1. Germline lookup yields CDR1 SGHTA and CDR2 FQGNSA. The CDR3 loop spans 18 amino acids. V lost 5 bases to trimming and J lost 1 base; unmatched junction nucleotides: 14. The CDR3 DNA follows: TGTGCCAGCAGCCCCGGACCGGGACAGGGTCTCGAGAACACTGAAGCTTTCTTT. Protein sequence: CASSPGPGQGLENTEAFF.

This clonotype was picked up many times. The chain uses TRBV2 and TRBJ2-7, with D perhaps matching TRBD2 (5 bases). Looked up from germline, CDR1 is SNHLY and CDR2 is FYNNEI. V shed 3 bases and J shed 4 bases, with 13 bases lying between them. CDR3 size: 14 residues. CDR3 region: CASSDLLDLYEQYF. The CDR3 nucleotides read TGTGCCAGCAGTGACCTATTGGACTTGTACGAGCAGTACTTC.

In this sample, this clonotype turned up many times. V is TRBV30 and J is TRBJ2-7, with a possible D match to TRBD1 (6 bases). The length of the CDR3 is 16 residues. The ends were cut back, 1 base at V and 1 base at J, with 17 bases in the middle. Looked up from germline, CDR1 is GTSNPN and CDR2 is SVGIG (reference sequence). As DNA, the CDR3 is TGTGCCTGGAGTGGGGGGAGCAGGACAGCGTCCTACGAGCAGTACTTC. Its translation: CAWSGGSRTASYEQYF.

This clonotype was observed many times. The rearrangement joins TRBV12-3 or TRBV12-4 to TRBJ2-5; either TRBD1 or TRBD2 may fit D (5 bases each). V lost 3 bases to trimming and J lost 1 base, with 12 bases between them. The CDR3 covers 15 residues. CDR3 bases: TGTGCCAGCAGTTTCTCCGCCGGGGCCCAAGAGACCCAGTACTTC. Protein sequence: CASSFSAGAQETQYF.

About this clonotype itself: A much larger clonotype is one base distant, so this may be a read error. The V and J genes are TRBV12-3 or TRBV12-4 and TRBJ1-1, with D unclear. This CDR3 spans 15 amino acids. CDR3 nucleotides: TGTGCCAACAGTTTGCCGGGAAGAGGGAACACTGAAGCTTTCTTT. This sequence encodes CANSLPGRGNTEAFF.

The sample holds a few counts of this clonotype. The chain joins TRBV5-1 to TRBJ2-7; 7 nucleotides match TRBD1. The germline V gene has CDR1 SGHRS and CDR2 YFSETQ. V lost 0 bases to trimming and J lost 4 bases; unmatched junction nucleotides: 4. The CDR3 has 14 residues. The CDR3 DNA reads TGCGCCAGCAGCTTGGACAGGGGAACTTACGAGCAGTACTTC. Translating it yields CASSLDRGTYEQYF.

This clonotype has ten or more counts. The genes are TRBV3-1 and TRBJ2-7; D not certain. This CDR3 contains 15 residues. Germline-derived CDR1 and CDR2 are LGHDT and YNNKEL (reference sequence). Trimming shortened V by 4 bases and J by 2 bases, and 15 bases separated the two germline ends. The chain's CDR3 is CASSPRADKTYEQYF. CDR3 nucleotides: TGTGCCAGCAGCCCCCGAGCTGACAAGACCTACGAGCAGTACTTC.